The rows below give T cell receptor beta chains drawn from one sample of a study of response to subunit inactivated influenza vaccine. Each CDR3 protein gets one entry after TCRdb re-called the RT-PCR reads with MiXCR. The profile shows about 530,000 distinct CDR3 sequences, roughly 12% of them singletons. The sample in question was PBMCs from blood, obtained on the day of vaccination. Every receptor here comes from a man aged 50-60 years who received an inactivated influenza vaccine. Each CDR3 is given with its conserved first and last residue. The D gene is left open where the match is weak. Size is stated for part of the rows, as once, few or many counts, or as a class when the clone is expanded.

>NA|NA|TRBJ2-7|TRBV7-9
TGTGCCAGCAGCTTATTCCTCTACGAGCAGTACTTC
CASSLFLYEQYF
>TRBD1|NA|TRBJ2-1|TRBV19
TGTGCCAGTAGTGCCCCGGGACAGGGGGCCTACAATGAGCAGTTCTTC
CASSAPGQGAYNEQFF
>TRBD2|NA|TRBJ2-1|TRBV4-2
TGTGCCAGCAGCCAAGACGCTAGCGGCTACAATGAGCAGTTCTTC
CASSQDASGYNEQFF
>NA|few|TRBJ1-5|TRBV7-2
TGTGCCAGCAGCTTAGAACAGATCCACAATCAGCCCCAGCATTTT
CASSLEQIHNQPQHF
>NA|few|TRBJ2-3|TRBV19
TGTGCCAGTAGTCGGGGTTGGGTGCCAGATACGCAGTATTTT
CASSRGWVPDTQYF
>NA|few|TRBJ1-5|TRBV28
TGTGCCAGCAGCCTAGTAGACCCTCAGCCCGAGCATTTT
CASSLVDPQPEHF
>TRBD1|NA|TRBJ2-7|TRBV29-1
TGCAGCGTTGGAGGACAGGGAGGTTACGAGCAGTACTTC
CSVGGQGGYEQYF
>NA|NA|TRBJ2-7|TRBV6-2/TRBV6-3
TGTGCCAGCAGTTACTCAACAGATCACTACGAGCAGTACTTC
CASSYSTDHYEQYF
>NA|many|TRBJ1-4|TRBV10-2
TGCGCCAGCAGTGAAGTCCCAGTGGCTGAAAAACTGTTTTTT
CASSEVPVAEKLFF
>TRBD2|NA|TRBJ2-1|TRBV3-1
TGTGCCAGCAGCTGGCTAGCGGGAGGTAATGAGCAGTTCTTC
CASSWLAGGNEQFF
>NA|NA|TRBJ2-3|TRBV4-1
TGCGCCAGCAGCCAAGATCTGCCGGCGGGAGATACGCAGTATTTT
CASSQDLPAGDTQYF
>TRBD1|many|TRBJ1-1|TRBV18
TGTGCCAGCAGCCCAGGGGGGAACACTGAAGCTTTCTTT
CASSPGGNTEAFF
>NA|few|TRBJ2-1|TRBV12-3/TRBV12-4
TGTGCCATTACCTTGTGGGGTCACTACAATGAGCAGTTCTTC
CAITLWGHYNEQFF
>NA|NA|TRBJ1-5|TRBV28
TGTGCCAGCAGTTTAGACAGTTACGGCCAGCCCCAGCATTTT
CASSLDSYGQPQHF
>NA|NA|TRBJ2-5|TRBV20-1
TGCAGTGCTAAGCGTCTAGGTGGGGCGAAACAAGAGACCCAGTACTTC
CSAKRLGGAKQETQYF
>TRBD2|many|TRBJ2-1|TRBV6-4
TGTGCCAGCAGTCCACTAGCGGGAGAGGGAAATGAGCAGTTCTTC
CASSPLAGEGNEQFF
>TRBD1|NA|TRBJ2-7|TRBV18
TGTGCCAGCTCAGCGGGACAGGTCTACGAGCAGTACTTC
CASSAGQVYEQYF
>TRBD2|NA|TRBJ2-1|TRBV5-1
TGCGCCAGCAGCGTGGTAGCGGGGGTCGGCAATGAGCAGTTCTTC
CASSVVAGVGNEQFF
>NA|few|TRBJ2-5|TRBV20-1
TGCAGTGCTAGAGGCTCGGGGGCCAGTAGGAACCGAGCGACCCAGTACTTC
CSARGSGASRNRATQYF
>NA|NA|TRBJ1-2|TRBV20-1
TGCAGTGCTAGACCAGGGTTGGTCTATGGCTACACCTTC
CSARPGLVYGYTF
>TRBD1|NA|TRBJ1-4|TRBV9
TGTGCCAGCAGCGTGGGACAGCCCAAGGGGGAAAAACTGTTTTTT
CASSVGQPKGEKLFF
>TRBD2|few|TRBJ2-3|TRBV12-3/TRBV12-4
TGTGCCAGCAGTCCGATGGCGGGAGCTACAGATACGCAGTATTTT
CASSPMAGATDTQYF
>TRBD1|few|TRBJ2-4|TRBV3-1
TGTGCCAGCAGCCAAGCCGACAGGGATATGAACTTC
CASSQADRDMNF
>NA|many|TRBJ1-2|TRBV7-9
TGTGCCAGCAGCCCCAGGGCGTCGGATGGCTACACCTTC
CASSPRASDGYTF
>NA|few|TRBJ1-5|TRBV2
TGTGCCAGCAGCGTAGACAGAAATCAGCCCCAGCATTTT
CASSVDRNQPQHF
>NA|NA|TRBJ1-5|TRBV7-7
TGTGCTAGCAGCTCGTACGGACAGATTAGCAATCAGCCCCAGCATTTT
CASSSYGQISNQPQHF
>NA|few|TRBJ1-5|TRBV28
TGTGCCAGCAGTAGCTACCACCTATCCGATAGCAATCAGCCCCAGCATTTT
CASSSYHLSDSNQPQHF
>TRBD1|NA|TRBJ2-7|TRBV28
TGTGCCAGCAGGCCCGGACAGGTTAGGGCCGAGCAGTACTTC
CASRPGQVRAEQYF